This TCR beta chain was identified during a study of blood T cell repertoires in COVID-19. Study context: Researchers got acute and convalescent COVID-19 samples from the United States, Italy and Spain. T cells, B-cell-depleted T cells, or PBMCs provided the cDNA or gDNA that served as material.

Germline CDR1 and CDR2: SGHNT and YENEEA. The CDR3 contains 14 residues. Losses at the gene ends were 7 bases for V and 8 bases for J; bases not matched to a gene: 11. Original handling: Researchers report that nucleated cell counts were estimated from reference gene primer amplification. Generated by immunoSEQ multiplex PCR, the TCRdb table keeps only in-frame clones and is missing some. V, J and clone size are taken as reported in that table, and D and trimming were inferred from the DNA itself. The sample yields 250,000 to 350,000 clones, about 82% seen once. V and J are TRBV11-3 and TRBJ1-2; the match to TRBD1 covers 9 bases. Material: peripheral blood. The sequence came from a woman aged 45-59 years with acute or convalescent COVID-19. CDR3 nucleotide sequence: TGTGCCAGCACCTTCTACAGGGGGCTAGGAGGCTACACCTTC. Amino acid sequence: CASTFYRGLGGYTF.